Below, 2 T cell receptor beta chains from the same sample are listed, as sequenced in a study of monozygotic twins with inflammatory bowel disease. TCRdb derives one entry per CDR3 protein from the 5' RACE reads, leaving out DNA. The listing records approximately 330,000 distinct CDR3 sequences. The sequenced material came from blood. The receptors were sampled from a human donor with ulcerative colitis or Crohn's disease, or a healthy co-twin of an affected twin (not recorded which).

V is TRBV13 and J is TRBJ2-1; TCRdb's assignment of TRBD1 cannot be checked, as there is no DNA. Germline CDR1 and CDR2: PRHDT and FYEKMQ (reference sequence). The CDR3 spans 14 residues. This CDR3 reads CASSFWTEGGEQFF.

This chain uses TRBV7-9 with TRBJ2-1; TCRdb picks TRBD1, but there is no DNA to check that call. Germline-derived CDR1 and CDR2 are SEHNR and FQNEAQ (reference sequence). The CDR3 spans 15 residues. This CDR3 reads CASSSSGTGGNEQFF.